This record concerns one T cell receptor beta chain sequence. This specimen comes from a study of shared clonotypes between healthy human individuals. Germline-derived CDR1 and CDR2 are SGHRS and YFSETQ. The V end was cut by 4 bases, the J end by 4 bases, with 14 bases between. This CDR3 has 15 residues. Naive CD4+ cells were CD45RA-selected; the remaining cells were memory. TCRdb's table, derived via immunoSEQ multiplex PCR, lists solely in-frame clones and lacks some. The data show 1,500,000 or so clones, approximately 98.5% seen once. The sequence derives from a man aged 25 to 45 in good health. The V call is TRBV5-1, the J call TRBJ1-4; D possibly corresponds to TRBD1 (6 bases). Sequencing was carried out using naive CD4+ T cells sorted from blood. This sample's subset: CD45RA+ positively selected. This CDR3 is CASSEGRTDNEKLFF. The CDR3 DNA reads TGCGCCAGCAGCGAGGGAAGGACAGATAATGAAAAACTGTTTTTT.